These 22 T cell receptor beta chains originate from one sample sequenced in a study of T cell responses to AZD1222 COVID-19 vaccine (dated by TCRdb to 2020 to 2023). The sample's time point label, in plain terms: baseline before first vaccination. To prepare the library, the immunoSEQ multiplex PCR assay was applied. TCRdb provides this immuneACCESS table in a form limited to in-frame rearrangements. Some clones are lacking; in checked studies, under half of them reflect an unresolved V gene, and why the rest are absent is not known. In this sample the table shows more than 150,000 clones, approximately 92% of which occur a single time. Roughly 10% of the sample rests with the top ten. The sample here was peripheral blood, taken on day 0 of AZD1222 vaccination. These receptors originate from an adult in good health.

This clone was found once. This chain uses TRBV27 with TRBJ1-1; D remains unclear. The CDR3 has 11 amino acids. V lost 7 bases, J lost 4 bases, and 7 bases lay in between. CDR1 and CDR2 from the germline V gene are MNHEY and SMNVEV (reference sequence). In DNA form, the CDR3 reads TGTGCCAGCATCGCACCCACTGAAGCTTTCTTT. Translated, it gives CASIAPTEAFF.

The rearrangement uses TRBV12-5 and TRBJ1-1; D remains ambiguous. The CDR3 consists of 14 residues. Between the trimmed V and J ends, which lost 5 bases and 1 base, there was a span of 11 bases. Germline CDR1 LGHNT, CDR2 FRNRAP. The CDR3: CASGREPENTEAFF. The CDR3 nucleotides read TGTGCTAGTGGTAGGGAACCGGAGAACACTGAAGCTTTCTTT.

This clone was seen only once. This sequence joins TRBV12-3 or TRBV12-4 and TRBJ2-3; D uncertain. The CDR3 consists of 12 residues. With 9 bases removed from V and 3 bases from J, the gap between germline ends came to 10 bases. The CDR3 nucleotides read TGTGCCAGTACGAGAGTAACAGATACGCAGTATTTT. Protein product: CASTRVTDTQYF.

The chain links TRBV18 to TRBJ2-7, with D perhaps matching TRBD1 or TRBD2 (5 bases each). The CDR3 consists of 13 residues. The ends were cut back, 2 bases at V and 5 bases at J, with 10 bases in the middle. Germline lookup yields CDR1 KGHSH and CDR2 LQKENI. The CDR3: CASSPGGQDEQYV. In DNA, the CDR3 is TGTGCCAGCTCACCAGGGGGTCAGGACGAGCAGTACGTC.

V usage is TRBV2 and J usage is TRBJ2-7; TRBD1 agrees at 7 bases. This CDR3 comprises 14 residues. The V gene end was trimmed by 3 bases and the J gene end by 5 bases; junction bases not matched to a gene: 7. Germline CDR1 reads SNHLY; CDR2 reads FYNNEI. CDR3 DNA: TGTGCCAGCAGTGATAGGGGGCGCGGCGACGAGCAGTACTTC. It specifies CASSDRGRGDEQYF.

This chain links TRBV30 with TRBJ1-5; TRBD1 matches 8 bases. CDR1 is GTSNPN, CDR2 SVGIG, per germline (reference sequence). The junction had 4 bases not matched to a gene; V was cut back by 5 bases and J by 7 bases. The CDR3 is made up of 12 amino acids. Here the CDR3 reads CAWDRGAQPQHF. The CDR3, as DNA: TGTGCCTGGGACAGGGGAGCCCAGCCCCAGCATTTT.

This chain connects TRBV28 to TRBJ2-3; 9 nucleotides align to TRBD1. V lost 3 bases to trimming and J lost 7 bases; unmatched junction nucleotides: 11. The CDR3 runs to 16 residues. In germline, CDR1 is MDHEN, CDR2 SYDVKM. CDR3 amino acids: CASSFRGQGFPYTQYF. The CDR3 nucleotides are TGTGCCAGCAGTTTCCGGGGACAGGGCTTTCCATATACGCAGTATTTT.

The V gene is TRBV5-6, the J gene TRBJ1-1; 8 bases map to TRBD1. Per the germline V gene, CDR1 is SGHDT and CDR2 is YYEEEE. J was trimmed by 8 bases and V by 2 bases; bases with no gene match: 8. The CDR3 consists of 14 residues. CDR3 DNA: TGTGCCAGCAGCTTATCAGGGGGCCCGGTCGAAGCTTTCTTT. Translating it yields CASSLSGGPVEAFF.

The V gene is TRBV3-1 (or the pseudogene TRBV3-2), the J gene TRBJ1-2; no definite D call. The CDR3 covers 15 residues. V was cut by 0 bases and J by 2 bases, with 10 bases left in between. Germline CDR1 and CDR2: LGHDT and YNNKEL (reference sequence). The CDR3 loop is CASSQDPGANYGYTF. The CDR3 DNA reads as TGTGCCAGCAGCCAAGATCCGGGAGCCAACTATGGCTACACCTTC.

The genes are TRBV9 and TRBJ2-1, with D possibly matching TRBD2 (6 bases). Germline V gene sequence: CDR1 SGDLS, CDR2 YYNGEE. Between the trimmed V and J ends, which lost 0 bases and 2 bases, there was a span of 12 bases. The CDR3 runs 16 residues. In DNA, the CDR3 is TGTGCCAGCAGCGTAGGTGGTAGCGGCCCCTACAATGAGCAGTTCTTC. Protein: CASSVGGSGPYNEQFF.

In its sample, this clone was seen once. The chain couples TRBV19 to TRBJ1-1; D ambiguous. Trimming took off 1 base at V and 0 bases at J, with 12 bases between the two ends. Germline-derived CDR1 and CDR2 are LNHDA and SQIVND (reference sequence). This CDR3 is built from 16 residues. The CDR3 reads CASSIGLYSMNTEAFF. The CDR3 bases are TGTGCCAGTAGTATAGGCCTTTACAGTATGAACACTGAAGCTTTCTTT.

The J gene is TRBJ1-5, the V gene TRBV3-1 (or the pseudogene TRBV3-2); 9 bases map to TRBD1. Unmatched junction bases numbered 4, after V lost 1 base and J lost 0 bases. CDR1 and CDR2 from the germline V gene are LGHDT and YNNKEL (reference sequence). This CDR3 contains 17 residues. CDR3 residues: CASSQAGQGNSNQPQHF. The CDR3 DNA reads TGTGCCAGCAGCCAAGCAGGACAGGGGAATAGCAATCAGCCCCAGCATTTT.

The chain's CDR3 is CASSVALIKNIQYF. The CDR3 DNA is TGTGCCAGCAGCGTAGCGCTCATCAAAAACATTCAGTACTTC. This chain uses TRBV9 with TRBJ2-4; D is unclear. The germline CDR1 and CDR2 sequences are SGDLS and YYNGEE. V was cut by 0 bases and J by 3 bases, with 7 bases left in between. The CDR3 consists of 14 residues.

The V gene is TRBV6-4, the J gene TRBJ2-1; D possibly corresponds to TRBD1 (6 bases). CDR3 length: 15 residues. The ends were cut back, 3 bases at V and 2 bases at J, with 11 bases in the middle. The germline V gene has CDR1 MRHNA and CDR2 SNTAGT. In DNA, the CDR3 is TGTGCCAGCAGTGAGGGGGCTACCGCCTACAATGAGCAGTTCTTC. Translating it yields CASSEGATAYNEQFF.

The chain combines TRBV30 with TRBJ1-1; TRBD1 might be the D (5 bases). The CDR3 has 14 residues. Trimming took off 5 bases at V and 0 bases at J, with 13 bases between the two ends. CDR1 is GTSNPN, CDR2 SVGIG, per germline (reference sequence). CDR3 sequence: CAWGGTSLNTEAFF. In nucleotides, the CDR3 is TGTGCCTGGGGTGGGACGTCGCTGAACACTGAAGCTTTCTTT.

CDR3 sequence: CASSPRTGFPVWYGYTF. Here the CDR3 DNA reads TGTGCCAGCAGCCCGAGGACAGGGTTCCCGGTATGGTATGGCTACACCTTC. The rearrangement joins TRBV7-2 to TRBJ1-2; 8 bases are shared with TRBD1. The length of the CDR3 is 17 residues. Germline V gives CDR1 SGHTA, CDR2 FQGNSA. With V trimmed by 5 bases and J by 5 bases, 16 bases remained unmatched.

V and J are TRBV11-2 and TRBJ2-6, with no clear D. The CDR3 runs 15 residues. Germline lookup yields CDR1 SGHAT and CDR2 FQNNGV. V gave up 4 bases and J gave up 0 bases, with 7 bases separating them. Written as DNA, the CDR3 is TGTGCCAGCAGCTCCCGGCTCTCTGGGGCCAACGTCCTGACTTTC. It translates to CASSSRLSGANVLTF.

The V and J genes are TRBV27 and TRBJ1-1, with D possibly TRBD1 on 5 matching bases. The CDR3 loop spans 15 amino acids. V lost 0 bases to trimming and J lost 1 base, with 9 bases between them. Germline loops: CDR1 MNHEY, CDR2 SMNVEV (reference sequence). The CDR3 coding sequence is TGTGCCAGCAGTTTATCCGCCGACAGGAACACTGAAGCTTTCTTT. Its translation is CASSLSADRNTEAFF.

The gene calls are TRBV2 and TRBJ1-2, with TRBD1 as a possible D gene (5 bases). The ends were cut back, 6 bases at V and 4 bases at J, with 12 bases in the middle. The CDR3 consists of 13 residues. Germline CDR1 and CDR2: SNHLY and FYNNEI. CDR3 coding DNA: TGTGCCAGCAGGGGGGACTCTAGCTATGGCTACACCTTC. Protein: CASRGDSSYGYTF.

V usage is TRBV6-2 or TRBV6-3 and J usage is TRBJ1-3; 8 bases align to TRBD1. J gave up 0 bases and V 7 bases, and 8 bases lay outside the gene matches. The CDR3 has 16 amino acids. Germline values: CDR1 MNHEY, CDR2 SVGEGT. The CDR3 reads CASTPDRAHSGNTIYF. CDR3 bases: TGTGCCAGCACCCCGGACAGGGCTCACTCTGGAAACACCATATATTTT.

The genes are TRBV5-1 and TRBJ2-7, with a possible D match to TRBD2 (5 bases). Germline lookup yields CDR1 SGHRS and CDR2 YFSETQ. The CDR3 sequence is 12 residues long. Trimming left V 4 bases short and J 9 bases short, with 14 bases between. The CDR3 is CASSGPDGRQYF. The CDR3 DNA follows: TGCGCCAGCAGCGGGCCGGATGGGAGGCAGTACTTC.

In this sample, this clone turned up once. The chain employs TRBV4-3 and TRBJ1-3; maybe TRBD1 (6 bases). The germline V and J ends were trimmed by 0 bases and 0 bases, with 12 bases remaining between them. The CDR3 is 17 amino acids. From germline, CDR1 is LGHNA and CDR2 YSLEER. CDR3 residues: CASSQEGHARSGNTIYF. The CDR3 region has the DNA TGCGCCAGCAGCCAAGAGGGACACGCGCGCTCTGGAAACACCATATATTTT.